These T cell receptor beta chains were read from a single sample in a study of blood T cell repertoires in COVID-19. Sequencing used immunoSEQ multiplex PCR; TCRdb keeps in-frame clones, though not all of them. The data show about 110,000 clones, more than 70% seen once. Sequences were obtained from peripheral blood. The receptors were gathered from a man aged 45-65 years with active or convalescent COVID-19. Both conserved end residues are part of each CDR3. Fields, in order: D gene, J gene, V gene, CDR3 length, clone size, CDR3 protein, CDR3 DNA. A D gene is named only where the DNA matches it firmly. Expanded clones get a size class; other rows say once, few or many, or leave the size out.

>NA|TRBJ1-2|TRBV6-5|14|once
CASKWWEVSYGYTF
TGTGCCAGCAAATGGTGGGAGGTGAGCTATGGCTACACCTTC
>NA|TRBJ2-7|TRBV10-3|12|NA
CAIRSDSYEQYF
TGTGCCATCAGATCTGACTCGTACGAGCAGTACTTC
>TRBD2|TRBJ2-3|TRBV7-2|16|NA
CASSEELAVRVDTQYF
TGTGCCAGCAGCGAAGAACTAGCGGTGCGAGTAGATACGCAGTATTTT
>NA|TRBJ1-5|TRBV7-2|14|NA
CASSPDRFNQPQHF
TGTGCCAGCAGCCCCGACAGATTCAATCAGCCCCAGCATTTT
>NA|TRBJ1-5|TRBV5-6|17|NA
CASSTLTGAYSNQPQHF
TGTGCCAGCAGCACGTTGACAGGAGCCTATAGCAATCAGCCCCAGCATTTT
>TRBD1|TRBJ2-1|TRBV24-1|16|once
CATSDRDRGFKNEQFF
TGTGCCACCAGTGACCGCGACAGGGGGTTTAAGAATGAGCAGTTCTTC
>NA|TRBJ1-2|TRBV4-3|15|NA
CASSQESPDYYGYTF
TGCGCCAGCAGCCAAGAAAGCCCGGACTACTATGGCTACACCTTC
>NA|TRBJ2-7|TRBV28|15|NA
CASRVNRASSYEQYF
TGTGCCAGCAGAGTTAACAGGGCCTCCTCCTACGAGCAGTACTTC
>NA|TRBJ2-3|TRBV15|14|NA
CATSRDTGTDTQYF
TGTGCCACCAGCAGAGATACAGGAACAGATACGCAGTATTTT
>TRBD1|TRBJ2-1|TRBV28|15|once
CASSSPPGQGNEQFF
TGTGCCAGCAGTTCTCCACCGGGACAGGGGAATGAGCAGTTCTTC
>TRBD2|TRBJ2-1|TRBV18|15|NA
CASSLGLAGYNEQFF
TGTGCCAGCTCACTCGGACTAGCGGGCTACAATGAGCAGTTCTTC
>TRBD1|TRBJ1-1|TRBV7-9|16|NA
CASSPNTGVSGTEAFF
TGTGCCAGCAGCCCAAATACAGGGGTGAGTGGTACTGAAGCTTTCTTT
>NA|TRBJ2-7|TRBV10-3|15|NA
CAISGGGGNLYEQYF
TGTGCCATCAGTGGAGGGGGGGGAAACCTTTACGAGCAGTACTTC
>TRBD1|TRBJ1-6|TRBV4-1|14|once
CASSNTGGAFILHF
TGCGCCAGTTCAAATACAGGGGGCGCTTTTATCCTCCACTTT
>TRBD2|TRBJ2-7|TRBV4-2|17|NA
CASSVLLAGGSPYEQYF
TGTGCCAGCAGCGTATTATTAGCGGGAGGATCCCCTTACGAGCAGTACTTC
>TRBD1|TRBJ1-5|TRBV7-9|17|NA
CASSLAFGDRGNQPQHF
TGTGCCAGCAGCTTGGCTTTCGGGGACAGGGGCAATCAGCCCCAGCATTTT
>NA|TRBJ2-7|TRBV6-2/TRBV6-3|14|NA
CASSYSVRGYEQYF
TGTGCCAGCAGTTACAGTGTCAGAGGCTACGAGCAGTACTTC
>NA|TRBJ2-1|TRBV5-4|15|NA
CASSLSDSSYNEQFF
TGTGCCAGCAGCTTGAGTGATAGCTCCTACAATGAGCAGTTCTTC
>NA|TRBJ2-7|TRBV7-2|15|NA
CASSFAGGRTYEQYF
TGTGCCAGCAGCTTTGCGGGCGGTCGAACCTACGAGCAGTACTTC
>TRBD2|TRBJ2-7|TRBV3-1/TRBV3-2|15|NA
CASSQVLAGSYEQYF
TGTGCCAGCAGCCAAGTATTAGCGGGATCCTACGAGCAGTACTTC
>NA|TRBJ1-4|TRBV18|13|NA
CASSYTGNEKLFF
TGTGCCAGCTCGTATACAGGGAATGAAAAACTGTTTTTT
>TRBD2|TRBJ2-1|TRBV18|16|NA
CASSPTSGSGRYEQFF
TGTGCCAGCTCACCGACTAGCGGGAGCGGTAGGTATGAGCAGTTCTTC
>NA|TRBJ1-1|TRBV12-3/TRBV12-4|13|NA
CASSLKPNTEAFF
TGTGCCAGCAGTTTGAAGCCTAACACTGAAGCTTTCTTT
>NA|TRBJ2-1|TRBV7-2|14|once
CASSSKAQGGEQFF
TGTGCCAGCAGCTCCAAAGCCCAGGGAGGTGAGCAGTTCTTC
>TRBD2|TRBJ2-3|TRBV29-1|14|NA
CSVEAPSGRDTQYF
TGCAGCGTTGAAGCCCCTAGCGGGAGGGATACGCAGTATTTT
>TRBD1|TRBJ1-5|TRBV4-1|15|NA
CASSQDGQGNQPQHF
TGCGCCAGCAGCCAAGACGGACAGGGCAATCAGCCCCAGCATTTT
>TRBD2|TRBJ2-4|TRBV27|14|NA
CASTTSGSENIQYF
TGTGCCAGCACGACTAGCGGGAGTGAGAACATTCAGTACTTC
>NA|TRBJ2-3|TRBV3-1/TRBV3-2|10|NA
CASSGGTQYF
TGTGCCAGCAGCGGCGGGACGCAGTATTTT
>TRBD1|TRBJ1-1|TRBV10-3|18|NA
CAIQPRPGQGVRGTEAFF
TGTGCCATCCAGCCTCGTCCGGGACAGGGAGTCCGGGGGACTGAAGCTTTCTTT
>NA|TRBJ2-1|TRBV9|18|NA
CASSVGLGRPSSYNEQFF
TGTGCCAGCAGCGTAGGTTTAGGGAGGCCGAGCTCCTACAATGAGCAGTTCTTC
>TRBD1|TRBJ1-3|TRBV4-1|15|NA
CASRITGDSGNTIYF
TGCGCCAGCAGAATAACAGGGGACTCTGGAAACACCATATATTTT
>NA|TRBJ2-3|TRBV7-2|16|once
CASSVGSGRRGRTQYF
TGTGCCAGCAGCGTTGGGTCGGGACGGAGGGGGCGAACGCAGTATTTT
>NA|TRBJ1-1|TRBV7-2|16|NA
CASSLSPARLNTEAFF
TGTGCCAGCAGCTTAAGCCCAGCGCGGCTGAACACTGAAGCTTTCTTT
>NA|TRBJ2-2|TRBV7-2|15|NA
CASSLEGVGTGELFF
TGTGCCAGCAGCTTAGAGGGGGTCGGCACCGGGGAGCTGTTTTTT
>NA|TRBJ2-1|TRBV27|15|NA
CASSLRGTLYNEQFF
TGTGCCAGCAGTTTAAGGGGGACGCTCTACAATGAGCAGTTCTTC
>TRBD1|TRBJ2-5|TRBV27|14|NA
CASSSTGVQETQYF
TGTGCCAGCAGTTCGACAGGGGTCCAAGAGACCCAGTACTTC
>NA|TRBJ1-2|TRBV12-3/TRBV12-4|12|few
CASSSGEFGYTF
TGTGCCAGCAGTTCAGGGGAATTTGGCTACACCTTC
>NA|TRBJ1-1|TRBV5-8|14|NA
CASSLDGMNTEAFF
TGTGCCAGCAGCTTGGACGGGATGAACACTGAAGCTTTCTTT
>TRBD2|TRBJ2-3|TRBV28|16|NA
CASSFRLAVSTDTQYF
TGTGCCAGCAGTTTCAGGCTAGCGGTTAGCACAGATACGCAGTATTTT
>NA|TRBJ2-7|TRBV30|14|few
CAGIIYASSYEQYF
TGTGCCGGGATCATTTACGCGAGCTCCTACGAGCAGTACTTC
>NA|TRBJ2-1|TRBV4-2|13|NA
CASSPASASEQFF
TGTGCCAGCAGCCCCGCTAGCGCGAGTGAGCAGTTCTTC
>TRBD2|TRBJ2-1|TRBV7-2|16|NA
CASSPRPGLDYNEQFF
TGTGCCAGCAGCCCCCGGCCGGGACTAGATTACAATGAGCAGTTCTTC
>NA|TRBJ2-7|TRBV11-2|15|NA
CASSFGGDASYEQYF
TGTGCCAGCAGCTTCGGGGGAGATGCATCCTACGAGCAGTACTTC
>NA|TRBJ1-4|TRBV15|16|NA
CATSPDGRGGNEKLFF
TGTGCCACCAGCCCAGATGGAAGGGGAGGGAATGAAAAACTGTTTTTT
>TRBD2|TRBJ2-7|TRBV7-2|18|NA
CASSLFGLAGSQSYEQYF
TGTGCCAGCAGCTTATTCGGACTAGCGGGTTCTCAATCCTACGAGCAGTACTTC
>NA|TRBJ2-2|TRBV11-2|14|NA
CASSLNTNTGELFF
TGTGCCAGCAGCTTAAACACCAACACCGGGGAGCTGTTTTTT
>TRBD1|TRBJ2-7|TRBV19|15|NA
CASNSLGQGRYEQYF
TGTGCCAGTAACTCCTTAGGACAGGGGCGCTACGAGCAGTACTTC
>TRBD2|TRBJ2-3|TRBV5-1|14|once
CASSLGVAGDTQYF
TGCGCCAGCAGCTTGGGGGTAGCGGGAGATACGCAGTATTTT
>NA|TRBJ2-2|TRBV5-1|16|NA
CASSLEGGSNTGELFF
TGCGCCAGCAGCTTGGAAGGCGGGTCGAACACCGGGGAGCTGTTTTTT
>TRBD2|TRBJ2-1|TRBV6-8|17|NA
CASSYFTGTSGRNEQFF
TGTGCCAGCAGTTACTTCACCGGGACTAGCGGGAGGAATGAGCAGTTCTTC
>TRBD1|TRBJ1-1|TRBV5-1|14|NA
CASSLQGELTEAFF
TGCGCCAGCAGCCTACAGGGGGAACTAACTGAAGCTTTCTTT
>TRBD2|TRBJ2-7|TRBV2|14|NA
CASVAGTSTYEQYF
TGTGCCAGCGTAGCCGGGACTAGCACCTACGAGCAGTACTTC
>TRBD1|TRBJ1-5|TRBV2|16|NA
CASSGHPGQLNQPQHF
TGTGCCAGCAGTGGCCACCCGGGACAGCTCAATCAGCCCCAGCATTTT
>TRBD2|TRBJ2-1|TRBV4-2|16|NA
CASSQFALAGSDEQFF
TGTGCCAGCAGCCAATTCGCACTAGCGGGTTCGGATGAGCAGTTCTTC
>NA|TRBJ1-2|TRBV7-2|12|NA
CASSSPPGGYTF
TGTGCCAGCAGCTCCCCTCCTGGCGGCTACACCTTC
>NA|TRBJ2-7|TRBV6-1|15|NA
CASSEGQAEPYEQYF
TGTGCCAGCAGTGAAGGACAGGCAGAACCCTACGAGCAGTACTTC
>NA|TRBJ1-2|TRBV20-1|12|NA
CSASDRLYGYTF
TGCAGTGCCAGTGACAGACTCTATGGCTACACCTTC
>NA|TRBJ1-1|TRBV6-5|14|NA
CASRDQTANTEAFF
TGTGCCAGCAGGGATCAGACAGCGAACACTGAAGCTTTCTTT